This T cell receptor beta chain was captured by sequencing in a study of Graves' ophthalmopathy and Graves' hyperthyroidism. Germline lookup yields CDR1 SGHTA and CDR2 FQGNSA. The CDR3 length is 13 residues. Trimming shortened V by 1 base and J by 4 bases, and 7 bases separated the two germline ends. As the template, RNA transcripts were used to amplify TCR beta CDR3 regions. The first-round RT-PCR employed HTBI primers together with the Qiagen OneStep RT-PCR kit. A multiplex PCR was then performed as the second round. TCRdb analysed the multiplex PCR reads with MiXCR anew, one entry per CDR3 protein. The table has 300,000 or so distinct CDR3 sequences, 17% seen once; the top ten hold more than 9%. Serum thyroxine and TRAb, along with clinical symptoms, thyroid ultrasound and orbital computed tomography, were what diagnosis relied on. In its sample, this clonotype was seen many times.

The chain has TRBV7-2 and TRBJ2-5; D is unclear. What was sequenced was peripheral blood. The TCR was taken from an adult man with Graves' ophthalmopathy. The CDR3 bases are TGTGCCAGCAGCTTAGGACGACTAGAGACCCAGTACTTC. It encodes CASSLGRLETQYF.